This T cell receptor (beta chain) was sequenced for a study of tumor and adjacent non-tumor tissue in lung cancer. Study background: Samples averaged approximately 4.2 million productive TCRbeta reads each.

Study findings and constraints: TCR diversity was significantly greater in tumor than normal lung tissue.

TCRbeta libraries were built with three rounds of nested PCR, modified from ARM-PCR. Using its own MiXCR run on the multiplex PCR reads, TCRdb lists one record per CDR3 protein. The sample holds about 77,000 distinct CDR3 sequences; approximately 82% are singletons and the top ten take 30% to 50%. RNA was extracted from bulk tissue without any cell sorting. The normal lung tissue was taken more than 3 cm from the tumor edge. This clonotype appeared many times. Antigen specificity is unknown. Germline V gene sequence: CDR1 MNHNS, CDR2 SASEGT. The V end lost 6 bases, the J end lost 4 bases, and 13 bases lay between the germline ends. This CDR3 is 13 amino acids long.

The sequence derives from a man aged 70 or older with non-small cell lung cancer. The chain joins TRBV6-1 to TRBJ2-7; TRBD1 is a possible D gene (5 bases). Sequenced sample: distant non-tumor lung tissue. The DNA for the CDR3 is TGTGCCAGCAGACCAGGGCCCCGATACGAGCAGTACTTC. Residues: CASRPGPRYEQYF.